This TCR beta chain is drawn from a study of OX40 agonist ivuxolimab in advanced cancers. Study background: At around 81% male, the cohort had a mean age of about 60 years, ranging from roughly 20 to 90. General study points: Dose levels from 0.1 to 3.0 mg/kg saw CD4+ and CD8+ blood T cells expand clonally by week 6. Undetermined was the antigen specificity of the expanded peripheral T cells.

For this clone: As yet, its antigen is unknown.

Baseline, cycle 4 day 1, and cycle 7 day 1 were the blood sampling points. Data came from immunoSEQ multiplex PCR; TCRdb stores just in-frame clones and leaves some out. The table includes 90,000 to 120,000 clones, approximately 90% detected once. V dropped 3 bases and J dropped 4 bases, with 9 bases sitting between them. This CDR3 contains 13 residues. Per germline, CDR1 SGHAT and CDR2 FQDESV (reference sequence). This sequence originates from an adult with an advanced solid tumor such as melanoma, head and neck, liver or kidney cancer. The chain couples TRBV11-1 to TRBJ2-5; D may be TRBD1 or TRBD2 (5 bases each). Sequenced here: CD4+ or CD8+ T cells sorted from blood, sampled in a trial of the OX40 agonist ivuxolimab. The CDR3 loop reads CASSFGTGETQYF. The CDR3 nucleotides read TGTGCCAGCAGCTTCGGGACGGGAGAGACCCAGTACTTC.